The 14 T cell receptor beta chains listed next were all sequenced from one sample in a study of T cell responses to AZD1222 COVID-19 vaccine. Profiled with immunoSEQ multiplex PCR; TCRdb holds only in-frame clones, not every one. In the table there are some 160,000 clones, just under 95% of which are singletons. The source was peripheral blood, collected on day 0 of AZD1222 vaccination. The origin of the receptors is an adult in good health.

The genes are TRBV6-2 or TRBV6-3 and TRBJ1-1; D call uncertain. The CDR3 runs to 15 residues. Germline values: CDR1 MNHEY, CDR2 SVGEGT. Between the trimmed V and J ends, which lost 4 bases and 1 base, there was a span of 13 bases. This CDR3 reads CASSSPTDPNTEAFF. CDR3 DNA sequence: TGTGCCAGCAGTTCACCTACGGACCCGAACACTGAAGCTTTCTTT.

V usage is TRBV11-1 and J usage is TRBJ2-7; TRBD2 might be the D (5 bases). The CDR3 spans 16 residues. The V and J ends lost 0 bases and 6 bases respectively, with 18 bases between them. Germline V lookup: CDR1 SGHAT, CDR2 FQDESV (reference sequence). In DNA form, the CDR3 reads TGTGCCAGCAGCTTAGCGCACCCAGCGGAAGGGTTCGAGCAGTACTTC. Protein: CASSLAHPAEGFEQYF. Based on the CDR3 plus reference TRBV11-1 and TRBJ2-7, the full variable domain is EAEVAQSPRYKITEKSQAVAFWCDPISGHATLYWYRQILGQGPELLVQFQDESVVDDSQLPKDRFSAERLKGVDSTLKIQPAELGDSAMYLCASSLAHPAEGFEQYFGPGTRLTVT.

The chain employs TRBV7-2 and TRBJ2-3; a weak D match, TRBD1 (6 bases). The CDR3 has 15 residues. Deletions cut 2 bases from V and 3 bases from J, with 12 bases between. Germline V gene sequence: CDR1 SGHTA, CDR2 FQGNSA. The chain's CDR3 is CASSLMTGPTDTQYF. The CDR3 DNA reads as TGTGCCAGCAGCTTAATGACAGGCCCGACAGATACGCAGTATTTT.

The chain combines TRBV5-1 with TRBJ2-7; D not resolved. CDR1 SGHRS and CDR2 YFSETQ come from the germline V gene. CDR3 size: 13 residues. Trimming removed 1 base at V and 2 bases at J, with 7 bases between. CDR3 nucleotides: TGCGCCAGCAGCTTGTACAGCACCTACGAGCAGTACTTC. Amino acid sequence: CASSLYSTYEQYF.

The V and J genes are TRBV11-1 and TRBJ1-1; no clear D. V lost 2 bases and J 0 bases, leaving 13 bases between the germline ends. Germline V gene lookup returns CDR1 SGHAT and CDR2 FQDESV (reference sequence). This CDR3 has 16 residues. CDR3 loop: CASSLWKGGLNTEAFF. Written as DNA, the CDR3 is TGTGCCAGCAGCTTATGGAAGGGAGGATTGAACACTGAAGCTTTCTTT. Filled out from reference TRBV11-1 and TRBJ1-1, the complete variable domain reads EAEVAQSPRYKITEKSQAVAFWCDPISGHATLYWYRQILGQGPELLVQFQDESVVDDSQLPKDRFSAERLKGVDSTLKIQPAELGDSAMYLCASSLWKGGLNTEAFFGQGTRLTVV.

This clone has more than one count but fewer than ten. The chain joins TRBV14 to TRBJ2-7, with D possibly matching TRBD1 (6 bases). Looked up from germline, CDR1 is SGHDN and CDR2 is FVKESK. The CDR3 runs 14 residues. Between the trimmed V and J ends, which lost 4 bases and 6 bases, there was a span of 16 bases. In DNA form, the CDR3 reads TGTGCCAGCAGCCGAGTCAGGGGTCTCGGCGAGCAGTACTTC. As protein: CASSRVRGLGEQYF.

The table lists this clone with a few counts. The V gene is TRBV4-1, the J gene TRBJ1-4; D unclear. Trimming cost V 5 bases and J 2 bases, with 15 bases left between them. The CDR3 sequence is 16 residues long. The V gene's germline CDR1 is MGHRA and CDR2 YSYEKL. This CDR3 is CASSSELVATNEKLFF. For the CDR3, the DNA is TGCGCCAGCAGCTCAGAATTGGTGGCTACTAATGAAAAACTGTTTTTT.

The chain combines TRBV7-9 with TRBJ2-5; maybe TRBD1 (6 bases). CDR1 is SEHNR, CDR2 FQNEAQ, per germline (reference sequence). Trimming removed 5 bases at V and 5 bases at J, with 21 bases between. This CDR3 spans 16 amino acids. The CDR3 DNA follows: TGTGCCAGCAGCCCGAACCCAAGAGGACAGACGGAGACCCAGTACTTC. It codes for CASSPNPRGQTETQYF. The variable domain in full, with the rest retrieved from reference TRBV7-9 and TRBJ2-5, is DTGVSQNPRHKITKRGQNVTFRCDPISEHNRLYWYRQTLGQGPEFLTYFQNEAQLEKSRLLSDRFSAERPKGSFSTLEIQRTEQGDSAMYLCASSPNPRGQTETQYFGPGTRLLVL.

This clone has a handful of counts. The J gene is TRBJ2-2, the V gene TRBV5-5; D ambiguous. The CDR3 extends over 14 amino acids. Germline CDR1 SGHKS, CDR2 YYEKEE (reference sequence). V was clipped by 4 bases and J by 4 bases, with 11 bases between them. CDR3 nucleotides: TGTGCCAGCAGCCCCGGGTTTTCCACCGGGGAGCTGTTTTTT. This encodes CASSPGFSTGELFF.

V is TRBV7-2 and J is TRBJ2-3; a possible D gene is TRBD1 (5 bases). Germline V gives CDR1 SGHTA, CDR2 FQGNSA. V gave up 1 base and J gave up 5 bases, with 10 bases separating them. This CDR3 has 14 residues. In DNA form, the CDR3 reads TGTGCCAGCAGCTTAGTACAGGCCAGAGATACGCAGTATTTT. This encodes CASSLVQARDTQYF.

The chain employs TRBV2 and TRBJ2-2; D is possibly TRBD1 or TRBD2 (6 bases each). Germline-derived CDR1 and CDR2 are SNHLY and FYNNEI. Trimming stripped 6 bases from V and 4 bases from J, with 15 bases between. There are 15 residues in the CDR3. The CDR3: CASSVTPGATGELFF. The CDR3 coding sequence is TGTGCCAGCAGCGTCACCCCGGGGGCCACCGGGGAGCTGTTTTTT.

The rearrangement links TRBV7-9 to TRBJ2-3; 13 bases line up with TRBD2. CDR3 length: 15 amino acids. J gave up 4 bases and V 5 bases, and 3 bases lay outside the gene matches. Germline CDR1 reads SEHNR; CDR2 reads FQNEAQ (reference sequence). The CDR3 DNA sequence: TGTGCCAGCAGCAGAGGACTAGCGGGGGCAGATACGCAGTATTTT. Translation gives CASSRGLAGADTQYF.

CDR3 sequence (DNA): TGTGCCAGCAGCCAAGGGGAGCGGACCCCGACCAATGAGCAGTTCTTC. It yields the protein CASSQGERTPTNEQFF. V gene TRBV3-1 (or the pseudogene TRBV3-2) combines with J gene TRBJ2-1, with a possible D match to TRBD2 (5 bases). Trimming took off 1 base at V and 6 bases at J, with 16 bases between the two ends. The CDR3 has 16 residues. Germline-derived CDR1 and CDR2 are LGHDT and YNNKEL (reference sequence).

V and J are TRBV6-2 or TRBV6-3 and TRBJ2-7; maybe TRBD2 (5 bases). Per the germline V gene, CDR1 is MNHEY and CDR2 is SVGEGT. The V gene lost 5 bases and the J gene lost 3 bases, with 14 bases spanning the gap. The CDR3 length is 14 residues. The CDR3 DNA follows: TGTGCCAGCAGTAATCCGGGAATTCTCTACGAGCAGTACTTC. It specifies CASSNPGILYEQYF.